This T cell receptor (beta chain) was sequenced in a study of shared clonotypes between healthy human individuals. Points from the study as a whole: Rarefaction analysis demonstrated incomplete sorted-subset sequencing notwithstanding large depth.

Looked up from germline, CDR1 is GTSNPN and CDR2 is SVGIG (reference sequence). CDR3 length: 13 amino acids. Trimming pared 3 bases from V and 6 bases from J, leaving 12 bases between. The protocol was immunoSEQ multiplex PCR, while the TCRdb copy is restricted to in-frame clones and leaves out a portion. The table includes a few million clones, approximately 92% detected once. This clone has a single count. Its matching antigen is unknown. In the same sample, other DNA sequences code for this CDR3. This chain joins TRBV30 and TRBJ2-1; D is tentatively TRBD1 or TRBD2 (5 bases each). Sequencing used naive CD4+ T cells sorted from blood. Subset denoted: CD45RA+ positively selected. The receptor was isolated from a man in his late teens or twenties in good health. The CDR3 loop reads CAWSDGTVNEQFF. The DNA of the CDR3 is TGTGCCTGGAGCGATGGGACCGTCAATGAGCAGTTCTTC.